The rows below give T cell receptor beta chains drawn from one sample of a study of cytomegalovirus exposure and HLA in healthy donors. Clones were sequenced by immunoSEQ multiplex PCR, and TCRdb holds only the in-frame ones, with some missing. The table lists about 57,000 clones, 89% of them singletons, with 0.95% to 1.5% in the top ten. Sequences were obtained from PBMCs. The receptors come from a woman aged 18 to 35 in good health and CMV-seronegative. The CDR3 runs from the conserved cysteine through the conserved F or W.

J: TRBJ2-5; length: 15; V: TRBV6-1; CDR3: CASMSRDRGQETQYF
J: TRBJ1-4; length: 15; V: TRBV18; CDR3: CASSTNGASNEKLFF
J: -; length: 14; V: TRBV7-9; CDR3: CASSLGGLAGEQYF
J: TRBJ1-1; length: 16; V: TRBV5-1; CDR3: CASSSERRGLGTEAFF
J: TRBJ1-2; length: 14; V: TRBV6-1; CDR3: CASSDLGAQSGYTF
J: TRBJ1-2; length: 12; V: TRBV10-3; CDR3: CAIRRTGDSYTF
J: TRBJ1-1; length: 15; V: TRBV28; CDR3: CASLGQRVMNTEAFF
J: TRBJ2-7; length: 15; V: TRBV28; CDR3: CASSSTGTGTYEQYF
J: TRBJ2-2; length: 18; V: TRBV7-6; CDR3: CASSLGTSGSPAAGELFF
J: TRBJ1-4; length: 15; V: TRBV9; CDR3: CASSAQGNANEKLFF
J: TRBJ2-2; length: 16; V: TRBV7-2; CDR3: CASSVAGGGNTGELFF
J: TRBJ2-3; length: 14; V: TRBV28; CDR3: CASSPSGQTDTQYF
J: TRBJ2-7; length: 15; V: TRBV28; CDR3: CASSPQGAPFYEQYF
J: TRBJ2-6; length: 15; V: TRBV6-6; CDR3: CASSYQQSGANVLTF
J: TRBJ2-4; length: 19; V: TRBV7-9; CDR3: CASSLSRPGGGTRLDIQYF
J: TRBJ2-5; length: 16; V: TRBV28; CDR3: CASSSSAHSKVGTQYF
J: TRBJ2-7; length: 14; V: TRBV5-6; CDR3: CASSLDRMNYEQYF
J: TRBJ2-2; length: 15; V: TRBV2; CDR3: CASSRQGTGTGELFF
J: TRBJ1-4; length: 14; V: TRBV18; CDR3: CASSQTGPNEKLFF
J: TRBJ1-2; length: 14; V: TRBV6-5; CDR3: CASRPSTVNYGYTF
J: TRBJ2-3; length: 15; V: TRBV14; CDR3: CASSHQGRGTDTQYF
J: TRBJ2-7; length: 15; V: TRBV7-6; CDR3: CASSFSGGRVDEQYF
J: TRBJ2-1; length: 16; V: TRBV5-1; CDR3: CASSTLLAGEGNEQFF
J: TRBJ2-3; length: 17; V: TRBV27; CDR3: CASSTYRGRRDTDTQYF
J: TRBJ2-1; length: 17; V: TRBV28; CDR3: CASSFSSREGSYNEQFF
J: TRBJ2-2; length: 14; V: TRBV27; CDR3: CASSSGQNTGELFF
J: TRBJ2-7; length: 15; V: TRBV28; CDR3: CASSASVAGGGEQYF
J: TRBJ1-6; length: 15; V: TRBV5-4; CDR3: CASSFGQGDNSPLHF
J: TRBJ1-6; length: 13; V: TRBV10-1; CDR3: CASVSRPNSPLHF
J: TRBJ2-5; length: 14; V: TRBV15; CDR3: CATSRGGGQETQYF
J: TRBJ2-5; length: 12; V: TRBV5-1; CDR3: CASSLGGEAQYF
J: TRBJ2-7; length: 16; V: TRBV9; CDR3: CASSVSSGGGSYEQYF
J: TRBJ1-1; length: 10; V: TRBV2; CDR3: CASSVHEAFF
J: TRBJ1-5; length: 13; V: TRBV6-6; CDR3: CATVGVSNQPQHF
J: TRBJ2-5; length: 14; V: TRBV5-4; CDR3: CASSVTRSRETQYF
J: TRBJ1-4; length: 13; V: TRBV6-5; CDR3: CASRGTGSEKLFF
J: TRBJ1-4; length: 13; V: TRBV30; CDR3: CAWSVQGPEKLFF
J: TRBJ2-5; length: 15; V: TRBV7-9; CDR3: CASSLYSGTQETQYF
J: TRBJ2-2; length: 13; V: TRBV30; CDR3: CAWRLWNTGELFF
J: TRBJ1-2; length: 15; V: TRBV29-1; CDR3: CSVEGRGGADYGYTF
J: TRBJ1-3; length: 14; V: TRBV6-5; CDR3: CANRQRRSGNTIYF
J: TRBJ2-7; length: 13; V: TRBV7-2; CDR3: CASSGTGPYEQYF
J: TRBJ2-7; length: 14; V: TRBV6-5; CDR3: CASGGVPDYYEQYF
J: TRBJ2-4; length: 13; V: TRBV30; CDR3: CAWAIDRGNIQYF
J: TRBJ2-3; length: 11; V: TRBV30; CDR3: CAWRTGSTQYF